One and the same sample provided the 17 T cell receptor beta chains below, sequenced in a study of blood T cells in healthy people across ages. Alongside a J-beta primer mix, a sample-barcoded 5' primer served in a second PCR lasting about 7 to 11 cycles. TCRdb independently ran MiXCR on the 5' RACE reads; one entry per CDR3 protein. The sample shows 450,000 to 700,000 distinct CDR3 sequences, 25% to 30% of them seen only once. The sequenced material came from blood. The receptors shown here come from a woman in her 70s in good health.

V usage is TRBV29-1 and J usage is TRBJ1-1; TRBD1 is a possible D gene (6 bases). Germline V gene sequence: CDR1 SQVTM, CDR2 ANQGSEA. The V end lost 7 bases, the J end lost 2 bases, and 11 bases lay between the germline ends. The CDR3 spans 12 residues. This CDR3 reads CSGVQGNTEAFF. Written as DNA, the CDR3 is TGCAGCGGTGTACAGGGTAACACTGAAGCTTTCTTT.

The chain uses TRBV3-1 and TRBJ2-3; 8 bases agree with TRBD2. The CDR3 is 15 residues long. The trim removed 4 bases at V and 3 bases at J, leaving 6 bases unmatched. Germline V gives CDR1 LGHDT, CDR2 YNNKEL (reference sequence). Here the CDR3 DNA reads TGTGCCAGCAGCCTTACGGGACTAGAGACAGATACGCAGTATTTT. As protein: CASSLTGLETDTQYF.

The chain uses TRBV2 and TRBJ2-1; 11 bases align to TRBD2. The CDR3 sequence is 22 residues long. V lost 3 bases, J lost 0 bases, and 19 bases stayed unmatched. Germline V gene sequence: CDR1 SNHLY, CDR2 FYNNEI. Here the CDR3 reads CASSDRLAGTISTQSSYNEQFF. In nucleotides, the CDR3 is TGTGCCAGCAGTGATAGACTAGCGGGGACGATTTCAACGCAAAGCTCCTACAATGAGCAGTTCTTC.

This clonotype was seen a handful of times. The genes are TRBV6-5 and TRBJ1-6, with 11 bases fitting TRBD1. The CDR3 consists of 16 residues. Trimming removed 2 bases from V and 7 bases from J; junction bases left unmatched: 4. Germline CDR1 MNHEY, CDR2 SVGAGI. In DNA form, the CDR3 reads TGTGCCAGCAGTTACCGGACAGGGGGCGTAAATTCACCCCTCCACTTT. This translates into CASSYRTGGVNSPLHF.

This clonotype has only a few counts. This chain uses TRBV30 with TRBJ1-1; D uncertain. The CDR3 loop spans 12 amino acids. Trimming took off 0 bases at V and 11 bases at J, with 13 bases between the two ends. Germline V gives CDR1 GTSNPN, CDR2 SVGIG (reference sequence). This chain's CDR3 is CAWSVAGPRAFF. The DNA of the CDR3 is TGTGCCTGGAGTGTTGCTGGCCCACGGGCTTTCTTT.

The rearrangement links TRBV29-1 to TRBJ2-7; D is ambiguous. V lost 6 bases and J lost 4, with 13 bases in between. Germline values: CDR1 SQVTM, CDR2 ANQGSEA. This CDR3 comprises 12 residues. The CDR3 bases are TGCAGCGTGGCCGTCAGTTCATACGAGCAGTACTTC. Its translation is CSVAVSSYEQYF.

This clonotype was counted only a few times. DNA for the CDR3: TGTGCCAGCAGCTCTACAGGGAGTAGGGATGAAAAACTGTTTTTT. Translated: CASSSTGSRDEKLFF. The V gene is TRBV7-3, the J gene TRBJ1-4; D is perhaps TRBD1 (6 bases). V lost 4 bases to trimming and J lost 6 bases, with 15 bases between them. From germline, CDR1 is SGHTA and CDR2 FQGTGA. The CDR3 covers 15 residues.

The CDR3 DNA sequence: TGCAGTGCTTCTGGGATCCGGGCGGAGACCCAGTACTTC. Translated: CSASGIRAETQYF. The chain is built from TRBV20-1 and TRBJ2-5; D gene ambiguous. The ends were cut back, 5 bases at V and 5 bases at J, with 15 bases in the middle. The CDR3 has 13 residues. CDR1 DFQATT and CDR2 SNEGSKA come from the germline V gene (reference sequence).

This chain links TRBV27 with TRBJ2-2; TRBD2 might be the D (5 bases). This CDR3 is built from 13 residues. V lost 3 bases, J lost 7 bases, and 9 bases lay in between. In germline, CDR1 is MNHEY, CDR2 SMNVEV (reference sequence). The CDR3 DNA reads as TGTGCCAGCAGTTTGTGGAGGTTCGGGGAGCTGTTTTTT. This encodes CASSLWRFGELFF.

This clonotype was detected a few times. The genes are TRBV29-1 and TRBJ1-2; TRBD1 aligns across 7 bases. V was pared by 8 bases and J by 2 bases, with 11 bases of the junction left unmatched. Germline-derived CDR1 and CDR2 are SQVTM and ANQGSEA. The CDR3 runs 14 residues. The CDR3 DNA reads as TGCAGCTTGACGGGGGCAGGGGGAAACTATGGCTACACCTTC. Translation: CSLTGAGGNYGYTF.

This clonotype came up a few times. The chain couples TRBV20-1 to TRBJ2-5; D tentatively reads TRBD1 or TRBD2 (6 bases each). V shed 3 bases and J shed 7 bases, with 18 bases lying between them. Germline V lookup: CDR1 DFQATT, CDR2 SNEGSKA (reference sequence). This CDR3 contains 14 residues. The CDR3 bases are TGCAGTGCTAGGGAGGGGGTCCGTTTGGGGACCCAGTACTTC. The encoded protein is CSAREGVRLGTQYF.

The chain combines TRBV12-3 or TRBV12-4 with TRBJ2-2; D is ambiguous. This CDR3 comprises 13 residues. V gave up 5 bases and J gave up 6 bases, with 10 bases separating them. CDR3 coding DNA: TGTGCCAGCAGTGCTACAGCCGCCGGGGAGCTGTTTTTT. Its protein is CASSATAAGELFF.

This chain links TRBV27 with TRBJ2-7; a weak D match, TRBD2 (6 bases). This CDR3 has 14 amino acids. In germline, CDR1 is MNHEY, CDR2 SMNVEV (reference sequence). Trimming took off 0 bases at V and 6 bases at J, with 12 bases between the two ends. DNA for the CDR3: TGTGCCAGCAGTTTATCGGGGGGTGGTCCCGAGCAGTACTTC. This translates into CASSLSGGGPEQYF.

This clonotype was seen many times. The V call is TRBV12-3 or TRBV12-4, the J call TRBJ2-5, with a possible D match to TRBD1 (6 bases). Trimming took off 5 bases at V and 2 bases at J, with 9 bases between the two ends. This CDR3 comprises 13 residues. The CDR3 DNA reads TGTGCCAGCAGTCCAGGGGTGCAAGAGACCCAGTACTTC. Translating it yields CASSPGVQETQYF.

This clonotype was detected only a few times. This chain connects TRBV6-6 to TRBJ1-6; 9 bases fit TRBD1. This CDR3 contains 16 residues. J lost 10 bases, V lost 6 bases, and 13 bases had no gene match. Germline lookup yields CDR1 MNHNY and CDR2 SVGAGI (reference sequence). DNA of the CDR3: TGTGCCAGCAGCCCCTACAGGGGGCGATCTCAATCACCCCTCCACTTT. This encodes CASSPYRGRSQSPLHF.

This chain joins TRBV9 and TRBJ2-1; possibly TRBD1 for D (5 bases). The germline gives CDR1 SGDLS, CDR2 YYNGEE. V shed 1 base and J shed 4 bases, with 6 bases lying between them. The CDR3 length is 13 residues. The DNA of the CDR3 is TGTGCCAGCAGCGTACGACAGTACAATGAGCAGTTCTTC. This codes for CASSVRQYNEQFF.

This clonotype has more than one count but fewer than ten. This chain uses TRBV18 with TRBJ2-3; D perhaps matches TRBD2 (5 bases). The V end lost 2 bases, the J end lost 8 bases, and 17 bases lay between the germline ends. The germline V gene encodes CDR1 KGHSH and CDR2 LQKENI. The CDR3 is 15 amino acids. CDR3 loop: CASSPTELASRTQYF. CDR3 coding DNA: TGTGCCAGCTCACCAACCGAGCTAGCCAGTCGTACGCAGTATTTT.